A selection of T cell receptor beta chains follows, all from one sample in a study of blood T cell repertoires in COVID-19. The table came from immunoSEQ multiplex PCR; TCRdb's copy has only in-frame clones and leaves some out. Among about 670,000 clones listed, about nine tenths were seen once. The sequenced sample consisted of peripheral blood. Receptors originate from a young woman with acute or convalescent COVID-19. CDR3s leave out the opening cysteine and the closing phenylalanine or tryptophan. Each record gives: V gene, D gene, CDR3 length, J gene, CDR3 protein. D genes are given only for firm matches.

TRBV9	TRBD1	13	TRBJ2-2	ASSGPGQVPGELF
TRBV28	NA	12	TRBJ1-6	ASRGGGYNSPLH
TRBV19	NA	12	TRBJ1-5	ASSWQGGVQPQH
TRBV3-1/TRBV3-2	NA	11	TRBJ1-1	ASSQVRLGEAF
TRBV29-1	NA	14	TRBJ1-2	SVSEEFPGWLDGYT
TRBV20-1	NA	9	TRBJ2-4	SASDLYIQY
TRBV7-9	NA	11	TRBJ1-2	ASSLDLIGGYT
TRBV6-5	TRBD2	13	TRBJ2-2	ASIRGLAQYGELF
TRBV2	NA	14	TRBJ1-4	ASQVGRSRGGEKLF
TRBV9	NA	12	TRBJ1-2	ASKQGGLGSGYT
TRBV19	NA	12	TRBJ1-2	ASSRHRVLDGYT
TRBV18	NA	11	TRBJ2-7	ASSPGTNYEQY
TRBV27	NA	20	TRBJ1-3	ASSHEIRGRGWGWSSGNTIY
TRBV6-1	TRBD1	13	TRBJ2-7	ASSEAVGQIYEQY
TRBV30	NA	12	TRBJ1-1	AWSVTGSKTPTF
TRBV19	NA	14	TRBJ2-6	ASSPLQDSGANVLT
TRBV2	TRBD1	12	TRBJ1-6	ASRAQGARSPLH
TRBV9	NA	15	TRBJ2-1	ASSVDGVPSSYNEQF
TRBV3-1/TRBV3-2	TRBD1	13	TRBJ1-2	ASSQDQGARSGYT
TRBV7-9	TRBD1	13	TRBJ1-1	ASSLNRGGGTEAF
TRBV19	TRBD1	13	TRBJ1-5	ASTRDRGRGQPQH
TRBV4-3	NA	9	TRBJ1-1	ASSLGTEAF
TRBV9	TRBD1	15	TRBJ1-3	ASSVRTGHLSGNTIY
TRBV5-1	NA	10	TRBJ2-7	ASSLGRNEQY
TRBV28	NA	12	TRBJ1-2	ASSSGHLKGGYT
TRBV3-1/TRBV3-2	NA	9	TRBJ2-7	ASSRGYEQY
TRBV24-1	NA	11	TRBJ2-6	ATSVAGANVLT
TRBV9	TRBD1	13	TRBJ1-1	ASSDRGEYNTEAF
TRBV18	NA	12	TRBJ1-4	ASSREGTNEKLF
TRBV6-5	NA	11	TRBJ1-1	ASSKTENTEAF
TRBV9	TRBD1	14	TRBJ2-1	ASSALQGRSYNEQF
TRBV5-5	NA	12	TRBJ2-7	ASSLARQEVEQY
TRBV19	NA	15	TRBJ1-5	ASSIFIGGDWGQPQH
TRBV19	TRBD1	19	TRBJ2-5	ASSTNDRDRAPWPRQETQY
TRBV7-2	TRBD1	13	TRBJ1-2	ASSDMTGTNYGYT
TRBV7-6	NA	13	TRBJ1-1	ASSLVGQGNTEAF
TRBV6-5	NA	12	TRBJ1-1	ASSYGGRNTEAF
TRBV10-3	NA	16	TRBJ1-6	AISDVTFQGSNNSPLH
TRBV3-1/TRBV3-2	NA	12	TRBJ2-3	ASSQDAGTDTQY
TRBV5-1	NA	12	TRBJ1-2	ASSFDTGTYGYT
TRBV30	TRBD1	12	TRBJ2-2	AWDRGPNTGELF
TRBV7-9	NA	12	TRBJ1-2	ASSLAGTGGGYT
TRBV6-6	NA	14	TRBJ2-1	ASSPPTVYLTNEQF
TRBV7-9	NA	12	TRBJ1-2	ASTLQGANYGYT
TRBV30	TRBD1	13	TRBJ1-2	AWSPDRGPFYGYT
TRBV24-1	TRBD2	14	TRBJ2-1	ATSDLSGGAYNEQF
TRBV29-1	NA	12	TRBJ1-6	SVRGGGSDSPLH
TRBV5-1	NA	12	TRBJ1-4	ASSLSGSNEKLF
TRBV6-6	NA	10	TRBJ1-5	ASSYPGQPQH
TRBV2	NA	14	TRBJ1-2	ASSEWARRENYGYT
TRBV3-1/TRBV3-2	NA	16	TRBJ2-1	ASTLGPTLQGTSNEQF
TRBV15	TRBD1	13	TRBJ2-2	ATRPPGQGAGELF
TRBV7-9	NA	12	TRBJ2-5	ASSLTRIQETQY